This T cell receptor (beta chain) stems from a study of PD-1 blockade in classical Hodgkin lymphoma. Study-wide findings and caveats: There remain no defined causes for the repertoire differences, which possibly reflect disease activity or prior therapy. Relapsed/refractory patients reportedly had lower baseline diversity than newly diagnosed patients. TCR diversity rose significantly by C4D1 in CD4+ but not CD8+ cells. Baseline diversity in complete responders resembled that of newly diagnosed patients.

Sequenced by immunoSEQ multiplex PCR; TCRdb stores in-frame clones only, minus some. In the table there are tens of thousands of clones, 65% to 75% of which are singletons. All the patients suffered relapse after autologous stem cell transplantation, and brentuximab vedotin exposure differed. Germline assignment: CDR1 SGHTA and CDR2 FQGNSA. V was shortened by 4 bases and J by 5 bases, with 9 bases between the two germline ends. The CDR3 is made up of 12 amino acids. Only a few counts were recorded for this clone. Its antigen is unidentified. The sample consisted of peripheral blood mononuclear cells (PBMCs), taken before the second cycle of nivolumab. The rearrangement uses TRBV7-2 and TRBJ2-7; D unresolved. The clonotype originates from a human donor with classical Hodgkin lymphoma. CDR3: CASSSAAHEQYV. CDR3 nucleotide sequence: TGTGCCAGCAGCTCCGCGGCCCACGAGCAGTACGTC.